These T cell receptor beta chains were read from a single sample in a study of T cells and Merkel cell carcinoma outcomes. Profiling relied on immunoSEQ multiplex PCR, and the TCRdb table lists in-frame clones only, not all of them. The table records roughly 1,800 clones, approximately 92% of them present only once. Source material: tumor tissue from Merkel cell carcinoma. The origin of the receptors is a human donor with Merkel cell carcinoma. CDR3s include the opening cysteine and the closing phenylalanine or tryptophan. D genes are given only for firm matches. Clone size, where shown, is once, few, many, or a class for clones that have expanded.

len	v_gene	abundance	d_gene	j_gene	CDR3aa	CDR3nt
14	TRBV15	.	.	TRBJ2-3	CATSRGAKADTQYF	TGTGCCACCAGCAGAGGCGCTAAGGCAGATACGCAATATTTT
11	TRBV20-1	.	.	TRBJ1-2	CSALNGHGYTF	TGCAGTGCGCTTAATGGACATGGCTACACCTTC
14	TRBV6-1	.	.	TRBJ1-6	CASSERGPPTGLHF	TGTGCCAGCAGTGAAAGAGGACCTCCAACCGGGCTCCACTTT
13	TRBV19	.	.	TRBJ1-4	CASSIGGLEKLFF	TGTGCCAGTAGTATCGGCGGCCTAGAAAAACTGTTTTTT
14	TRBV19	once	TRBD1	TRBJ1-1	CASSHDRDHTEAFF	TGTGCCAGTAGTCATGACAGGGATCACACTGAAGCTTTCTTT
15	TRBV6-1	.	.	TRBJ2-7	CASSEGSIKGYEQYF	TGTGCCAGCAGTGAAGGAAGTATCAAAGGCTACGAGCAGTACTTC
14	TRBV6-6	.	TRBD1	TRBJ1-1	CASSYSQGETEAFF	TGTGCCAGCAGTTACTCACAGGGGGAAACTGAAGCTTTCTTT
12	TRBV9	.	.	TRBJ1-1	CASSGGGAEAFF	TGTGCCAGCAGCGGAGGGGGGGCTGAAGCTTTCTTT
16	TRBV28	.	.	TRBJ2-3	CASSLTLSGVTDTQYF	TGTGCCAGTAGTTTAACCCTATCGGGGGTCACAGATACGCAGTATTTT
15	TRBV28	.	.	TRBJ1-2	CASSLVGDIGYGYTF	TGTGCCAGCAGTCTAGTGGGGGACATCGGATATGGCTACACCTTC
15	TRBV11-1	.	TRBD1	TRBJ2-2	CASSSGQGNSGELFF	TGTGCCAGCAGTTCGGGACAGGGGAATTCCGGGGAGCTGTTTTTT
14	TRBV14	.	TRBD1	TRBJ1-6	CASSPRTGKSPLHF	TGTGCCAGCAGCCCCCGGACAGGGAAATCACCCCTCCACTTT
14	TRBV5-1	.	.	TRBJ1-5	CASSGPGAGQPQHF	TGCGCCAGCAGCGGTCCGGGGGCTGGGCAGCCCCAGCATTTT
12	TRBV25-1	.	.	TRBJ1-3	CASSEKGNTIYF	TGTGCCAGCAGTGAAAAAGGAAACACCATATATTTT
18	TRBV18	.	TRBD2	TRBJ2-5	CASSPAGLAGGLQETQYF	TGTGCCAGCTCACCAGCAGGACTAGCGGGGGGGTTACAAGAGACCCAGTACTTC
13	TRBV19	.	.	TRBJ2-5	CASSRGRFETQYF	TGTGCCAGTAGTAGAGGACGGTTCGAGACCCAGTACTTC
15	TRBV7-2	.	.	TRBJ2-1	CASSLIGGQYNEQFF	TGTGCCAGCAGCCTTATCGGGGGGCAGTACAATGAGCAGTTCTTC
11	TRBV29-1	.	.	TRBJ2-1	CSVGVGNEQFF	TGCAGCGTTGGGGTGGGGAATGAGCAGTTCTTC
15	TRBV4-2	.	TRBD1	TRBJ1-2	CASSQRTGGASGYTF	TGTGCCAGCAGCCAAAGGACAGGGGGCGCGAGTGGCTACACCTTC
13	TRBV5-6	.	.	TRBJ2-7	CASSPPGLYEQYF	TGTGCCAGCAGCCCACCGGGTCTCTACGAGCAGTACTTC
13	TRBV11-2	.	.	TRBJ1-6	CTSSLQGRSPLHF	TGTACCAGCAGCCTCCAAGGGCGGTCACCCCTCCACTTT
14	TRBV6-7	.	TRBD1	TRBJ2-7	CASSPTGGSYEQYF	TGTGCCAGCAGTCCCACAGGGGGCAGCTACGAGCAGTACTTC
13	TRBV21-1	.	.	TRBJ1-1	CASRDRRNIEAFF	TGTGCCAGCAGGGACAGGAGGAACATTGAAGCTTTCTTT
16	TRBV4-2	.	.	TRBJ2-2	CASSQEGHVNTGELFF	TGTGCCAGCAGCCAGGAAGGACACGTGAACACCGGGGAGCTGTTTTTT
14	TRBV18	.	TRBD1	TRBJ1-1	CASSPDRGLVEAFF	TGTGCCAGCTCACCGGACAGGGGGCTTGTTGAAGCTTTCTTT
11	TRBV20-1	.	.	TRBJ1-2	CSAGAGYGYTF	TGCAGTGCTGGGGCCGGTTATGGCTACACCTTC
13	TRBV18	.	TRBD2	TRBJ2-1	CASFSGGDNEQFF	TGTGCCAGCTTTAGCGGGGGAGACAATGAGCAGTTCTTC
14	TRBV28	.	.	TRBJ2-6	CASIESAGANVLTF	TGTGCCAGCATCGAGAGCGCTGGGGCCAACGTCCTGACTTTC
15	TRBV4-1	.	.	TRBJ2-7	CASSQAARGFVEQYF	TGCGCCAGCAGCCAGGCTGCACGCGGGTTCGTGGAGCAGTACTTC
12	TRBV6-5	.	TRBD1	TRBJ2-5	CASRQGKETQYF	TGTGCCAGCAGACAGGGGAAAGAGACCCAGTACTTC
16	TRBV11-2	.	TRBD2	TRBJ2-7	CASSPNGLAGLYEQYF	TGTGCCAGCAGCCCAAACGGACTAGCGGGGTTGTACGAGCAGTACTTC
14	TRBV5-6	.	.	TRBJ1-2	CASSFLSRIYGYTF	TGTGCCAGCAGCTTTTTGTCCAGGATCTATGGCTACACCTTC
14	TRBV27	.	.	TRBJ2-1	CASRHGGQQDEQFF	TGTGCCAGCAGGCACGGGGGGCAACAGGATGAGCAGTTCTTC
13	TRBV7-3	.	.	TRBJ2-2	CASSSGNTGELFF	TGTGCCAGCAGCTCCGGGAACACCGGGGAGCTGTTTTTT
12	TRBV7-9	.	.	TRBJ1-3	CASSLSLDTIYF	TGTGCCAGCAGCCTCTCTCTCGACACCATATATTTT
14	TRBV7-9	.	.	TRBJ1-1	CASSLGRGGTEAFF	TGTGCCAGCAGCTTAGGTCGGGGAGGGACTGAAGCTTTCTTT
17	TRBV11-3	.	.	TRBJ1-5	CASSLLLPQLNDQPQHF	TGTGCCAGCAGCCTTCTTCTCCCCCAGTTGAACGATCAGCCCCAGCATTTT
15	TRBV5-6	.	TRBD1	TRBJ1-2	CASSLLSGGRYGYTF	TGTGCCAGCAGCTTGCTGTCAGGGGGTCGGTATGGCTACACCTTC
12	TRBV30	.	TRBD1	TRBJ1-1	CAWSRQGLEAFF	TGTGCCTGGAGCCGACAGGGCCTTGAAGCTTTCTTT
14	TRBV5-4	.	TRBD1	TRBJ2-7	CASSLAGGEYEQYF	TGTGCCAGCAGCTTGGCAGGGGGCGAATACGAGCAGTACTTC
14	TRBV7-9	.	.	TRBJ2-7	CASSSDKALYEQYF	TGTGCCAGCAGCTCTGACAAAGCCCTTTACGAGCAGTACTTC
11	TRBV20-1	.	.	TRBJ2-1	CSARERNEQFF	TGCAGTGCTAGAGAGAGGAATGAGCAGTTCTTC
15	TRBV6-1	.	.	TRBJ1-5	CASSEASLGLGPQHF	TGTGCCAGCAGTGAAGCGTCGTTAGGGCTTGGGCCCCAGCATTTT
14	TRBV9	.	.	TRBJ2-7	CASSDTGRSREQYF	TGTGCCAGCAGTGATACAGGGAGATCTCGAGAGCAGTACTTC
12	TRBV13	once	.	TRBJ1-2	CASSSDFEGYIF	TGTGCCAGCAGCTCCGATTTTGAGGGCTACATCTTC
14	TRBV19	.	TRBD1	TRBJ1-6	CASSEGGWYSPLHF	TGTGCCAGTAGTGAAGGGGGCTGGTATTCACCCCTCCACTTT
14	TRBV30	.	.	TRBJ1-5	CAWRLDGGNQPQHF	TGTGCCTGGAGGCTGGACGGAGGCAATCAGCCCCAGCATTTT
15	TRBV29-1	.	.	TRBJ2-3	CSVETGPRGTDTQYF	TGCAGCGTTGAGACGGGCCCTAGGGGAACAGATACGCAGTATTTT